This T cell receptor beta chain was profiled in a study of T cells in Graves' hyperthyroidism and ophthalmopathy. Orbital computed tomography and thyroid ultrasound, together with serum TRAb and thyroxine and clinical symptoms, were used for diagnoses. This clonotype was seen more than once but under ten times. Amplified TCR beta CDR3 regions came from RNA transcripts. The study used the HTBI primer set for a first-round RT-PCR of the TCR CDR3. TCRdb reprocessed the multiplex PCR reads with MiXCR, giving one entry per CDR3 protein. In the table there are approximately 590,000 distinct CDR3 sequences, approximately 14% of which are singletons. The CDR3 totals 14 residues. CDR1 is GTSNPN, CDR2 SVGIG, per germline (reference sequence). V shed 0 bases and J 14 bases; nucleotides not matched to a gene: 12.

The TCR was taken from a woman aged 30 to 39 with Graves' hyperthyroidism. The sequencing input was blood. The rearrangement links TRBV30 to TRBJ2-5; TRBD2 aligns across 10 bases. The CDR3 nucleotides are TGTGCCTGGAGTGTGACTAGCGGGTCCGCGAGACCCTACTTC. It codes for CAWSVTSGSARPYF.